This T cell receptor (beta chain) was recorded in a study of blood T cells in healthy people across ages. Trimming took 3 bases from V and 6 from J, leaving 8 bases between them. The CDR3 has 12 amino acids. CDR1 SGHTA and CDR2 FQGNSA come from the germline V gene. Each sample provided at least 5 micrograms of extracted total RNA. A second roughly 7 to 12 cycle PCR used barcoded and J-beta primers. Each cDNA molecule received a tag from a template-switch adaptor that had 12 random nucleotides. Every individual sample yielded 2.5 million or more paired-end reads (each containing CDR3). TCRdb re-called the 5' RACE reads through MiXCR, storing one row per CDR3 protein. The top ten clones hold about 6.3% of a sample with 1.2 million to 1.5 million distinct CDR3 sequences, 59% of them seen once.

The chain links TRBV7-2 to TRBJ1-2, with D hard to call. The origin of this receptor is a young man in good health. The sample taken for sequencing was blood. CDR3 bases: TGTGCCAGCAGCTTTTTCAAGGATGGCTACACCTTC. Translating it yields CASSFFKDGYTF.